These T cell receptor beta chains were read from a single sample in a study of human T cells and chemical hapten exposure. TCRdb called the RACE reads again in MiXCR, with one record for every CDR3 protein. The sample consists of tens of thousands of distinct CDR3 sequences, approximately 10% of them appearing once. Sequences were derived from whole blood, sampled in connection with sensitization to the hapten diphenylcyclopropenone (DPC). Receptor source: a man aged 25 to 40 with alopecia areata. Some clones in this sample may be carry-over from other donors' samples. The CDR3 runs from the conserved cysteine through the conserved F or W. Each record gives: CDR3 DNA, CDR3 protein, D gene, J gene, V gene, clone size. The D gene is left open where the match is weak. Size values are once, few and many counts, or a class for expanded clones, and some rows have none.

CDR3 DNA: TGTGCCAGCAGGGGGGTCATCTTGGGCACTGAAGCTTTCTTT; CDR3 protein: CASRGVILGTEAFF; D gene: NA; J gene: TRBJ1-1; V gene: TRBV7-8; clone size: NA
CDR3 DNA: TGCAGCCCGCCTTTTGGACAGGGGGCGGGCGGCTACACCTTC; CDR3 protein: CSPPFGQGAGGYTF; D gene: TRBD1; J gene: TRBJ1-2; V gene: TRBV20-1; clone size: many
CDR3 DNA: TGCAGTGCTTCACCTACTAGCGGGAACCAAGAGACCCAGTACTTC; CDR3 protein: CSASPTSGNQETQYF; D gene: TRBD2; J gene: TRBJ2-5; V gene: TRBV20-1; clone size: NA
CDR3 DNA: TGTGCCAGCAGTCCCCGACCCCCAAGCAATGAGCAGTTCTTC; CDR3 protein: CASSPRPPSNEQFF; D gene: NA; J gene: TRBJ2-1; V gene: TRBV6-2/TRBV6-3; clone size: few
CDR3 DNA: TGTGCCAGCTCACCTGATATGAGGTTCACCGGGGAGCTGTTTTTT; CDR3 protein: CASSPDMRFTGELFF; D gene: NA; J gene: TRBJ2-2; V gene: TRBV18; clone size: few
CDR3 DNA: TGTGCTAGTGGTTTCCCCCCCGGGACATCTAACTATGGCTACACCTTC; CDR3 protein: CASGFPPGTSNYGYTF; D gene: NA; J gene: TRBJ1-2; V gene: TRBV12-5; clone size: NA
CDR3 DNA: TGTGCCTGGAGTGAGATAGCGGGCCGCACAGATACGCAGTATTTT; CDR3 protein: CAWSEIAGRTDTQYF; D gene: TRBD2; J gene: TRBJ2-3; V gene: TRBV30; clone size: NA
CDR3 DNA: TGTGCCAGCCGGACACTCCGTTCCTACGAGCAGTACTTC; CDR3 protein: CASRTLRSYEQYF; D gene: NA; J gene: TRBJ2-7; V gene: TRBV18; clone size: many
CDR3 DNA: TGCGCCAGCAGCTGGGACGGGACCTACGAGCAGTACTTC; CDR3 protein: CASSWDGTYEQYF; D gene: NA; J gene: TRBJ2-7; V gene: TRBV4-1; clone size: many
CDR3 DNA: TGTGCCAGCAGTGACTCGATGGGGGAGACCCAGTACTTC; CDR3 protein: CASSDSMGETQYF; D gene: NA; J gene: TRBJ2-5; V gene: TRBV6-4; clone size: NA
CDR3 DNA: TGTGCCAGCAGATGGGGGGTGGGACAGAGCTCCTATAATTCACCCCTCCACTTT; CDR3 protein: CASRWGVGQSSYNSPLHF; D gene: TRBD1; J gene: TRBJ1-6; V gene: TRBV6-1; clone size: many
CDR3 DNA: TGTGCCAGCAGTTTAGCTCCCGGACTGATCTATGGCTACACCTTC; CDR3 protein: CASSLAPGLIYGYTF; D gene: NA; J gene: TRBJ1-2; V gene: TRBV27; clone size: many
CDR3 DNA: TGTGCCAGCAGCACCCAGGGACAGGGGTCTGGAAACACCATATATTTT; CDR3 protein: CASSTQGQGSGNTIYF; D gene: TRBD1; J gene: TRBJ1-3; V gene: TRBV11-3; clone size: few
CDR3 DNA: TGCAGTGCTCGCCCTCCTAGTACAGATACGCAGTATTTT; CDR3 protein: CSARPPSTDTQYF; D gene: NA; J gene: TRBJ2-3; V gene: TRBV20-1; clone size: NA
CDR3 DNA: TGTGCCAGCAGCCGAACTGGGGGATTTGGCACGCAGTATTTT; CDR3 protein: CASSRTGGFGTQYF; D gene: NA; J gene: TRBJ2-3; V gene: TRBV28; clone size: many
CDR3 DNA: TGTGCCAGCAGCTGGGGGCGAGAAGTCGACACTGAAGCTTTCTTT; CDR3 protein: CASSWGREVDTEAFF; D gene: NA; J gene: TRBJ1-1; V gene: TRBV7-8; clone size: many
CDR3 DNA: TGTGCCAGCTCACCATCAGAGAACACTGAAGCTTTCTTT; CDR3 protein: CASSPSENTEAFF; D gene: NA; J gene: TRBJ1-1; V gene: TRBV18; clone size: few
CDR3 DNA: TGCAGTGCTAGCAGGGGTATAGAGACCCAGTACTTC; CDR3 protein: CSASRGIETQYF; D gene: NA; J gene: TRBJ2-5; V gene: TRBV20-1; clone size: many
CDR3 DNA: TGTGCCAGCTCACCAATACAGGTCACAGATACGCAGTATTTT; CDR3 protein: CASSPIQVTDTQYF; D gene: NA; J gene: TRBJ2-3; V gene: TRBV18; clone size: few
CDR3 DNA: TGTGCCAGCAGCCCACCCCAAAATTACGAGCAGTACTTC; CDR3 protein: CASSPPQNYEQYF; D gene: NA; J gene: TRBJ2-7; V gene: TRBV7-8; clone size: few
CDR3 DNA: TGTGCCAGCAGCCTCCGGGACAGCCGAAATGAGCAGTTCTTC; CDR3 protein: CASSLRDSRNEQFF; D gene: TRBD1; J gene: TRBJ2-1; V gene: TRBV11-1; clone size: NA
CDR3 DNA: TGCAGTGCTAGAGATCGGGGGGGCCCCTACAATGAGCAGTTCTTC; CDR3 protein: CSARDRGGPYNEQFF; D gene: TRBD2; J gene: TRBJ2-1; V gene: TRBV20-1; clone size: NA
CDR3 DNA: TGTGCCAGCAGTTTGGCAGGGAGGGCTACCGGGGAGCTGTTTTTT; CDR3 protein: CASSLAGRATGELFF; D gene: TRBD2; J gene: TRBJ2-2; V gene: TRBV12-3/TRBV12-4; clone size: few
CDR3 DNA: TGTGCTAGTGGAGGGGGCCTGCATAGCAATCAGCCCCAGCATTTT; CDR3 protein: CASGGGLHSNQPQHF; D gene: TRBD1; J gene: TRBJ1-5; V gene: TRBV12-5; clone size: many
CDR3 DNA: TGTGCCAGCAGCTTAGAGGCCTCTGGGGCCAACGTCCTGACTTTC; CDR3 protein: CASSLEASGANVLTF; D gene: NA; J gene: TRBJ2-6; V gene: TRBV11-2; clone size: NA
CDR3 DNA: TGTGCCAGCAGTCTTGGTGGCCCCTCCCAAGAGACCCAGTACTTC; CDR3 protein: CASSLGGPSQETQYF; D gene: NA; J gene: TRBJ2-5; V gene: TRBV6-2/TRBV6-3; clone size: NA
CDR3 DNA: TGCAGCGTTGGATGGGGAGACGGAAATCAGCCCCAGCATTTT; CDR3 protein: CSVGWGDGNQPQHF; D gene: NA; J gene: TRBJ1-5; V gene: TRBV29-1; clone size: NA
CDR3 DNA: TGTGCCAGCAGCCAAGGGACTTCGTTAGCCAAAAACATTCAGTACTTC; CDR3 protein: CASSQGTSLAKNIQYF; D gene: NA; J gene: TRBJ2-4; V gene: TRBV3-1; clone size: NA
CDR3 DNA: TGTGCCAGCAGTAAGACCTTGCGGGGGGCCTACGAGCAGTACTTC; CDR3 protein: CASSKTLRGAYEQYF; D gene: TRBD2; J gene: TRBJ2-7; V gene: TRBV3-1; clone size: many
CDR3 DNA: TGTGCCAGCAGCTTAGTGAGCTCTGGAAACACCATATATTTT; CDR3 protein: CASSLVSSGNTIYF; D gene: NA; J gene: TRBJ1-3; V gene: TRBV7-9; clone size: many
CDR3 DNA: TGCAGTGCTAGAGATCTTGGGGGATGGACTGAAGCTTTCTTT; CDR3 protein: CSARDLGGWTEAFF; D gene: NA; J gene: TRBJ1-1; V gene: TRBV20-1; clone size: NA
CDR3 DNA: TGTGCCAGCAGAAGATGGACAGAGGACTATGGCTACACCTTC; CDR3 protein: CASRRWTEDYGYTF; D gene: NA; J gene: TRBJ1-2; V gene: TRBV6-1; clone size: few
CDR3 DNA: TGCAGTGCTAGAGGCCTCACAGGGGTGGACAATCAGCCCCAGCATTTT; CDR3 protein: CSARGLTGVDNQPQHF; D gene: TRBD1; J gene: TRBJ1-5; V gene: TRBV20-1; clone size: many
CDR3 DNA: TGTGCCAGCAGCTTGGGTTGGTCGCCAGTCCAAGAGACCCAGTACTTC; CDR3 protein: CASSLGWSPVQETQYF; D gene: NA; J gene: TRBJ2-5; V gene: TRBV5-4; clone size: many
CDR3 DNA: TGTGCCAGCAGCTTAGCAGGCGGATCGGCCGGGGAGCTGTTTTTT; CDR3 protein: CASSLAGGSAGELFF; D gene: NA; J gene: TRBJ2-2; V gene: TRBV7-2; clone size: few
CDR3 DNA: TGTGCCAGCAGCAGCAATCCCGGGACTCCTCAGTTCTTC; CDR3 protein: CASSSNPGTPQFF; D gene: NA; J gene: TRBJ2-1; V gene: TRBV6-2/TRBV6-3; clone size: many
CDR3 DNA: TGTGCCAGCAGCTTTTCAGGGAACACTGAAGCTTTCTTT; CDR3 protein: CASSFSGNTEAFF; D gene: NA; J gene: TRBJ1-1; V gene: TRBV7-3; clone size: many
CDR3 DNA: TGTGCCAGCACCATCGGACTGGGGACCGGGGAGCTGTTTTTT; CDR3 protein: CASTIGLGTGELFF; D gene: NA; J gene: TRBJ2-2; V gene: TRBV7-3; clone size: NA
CDR3 DNA: TGCGCCAGCAGCATGGACAGGGCCCGAGAAGCTTTCTTT; CDR3 protein: CASSMDRAREAFF; D gene: TRBD1; J gene: TRBJ1-1; V gene: TRBV5-1; clone size: NA
CDR3 DNA: TGCGCCAGCAGCTTGGCCGGTCTGGGAGAGACCCAGTACTTC; CDR3 protein: CASSLAGLGETQYF; D gene: NA; J gene: TRBJ2-5; V gene: TRBV5-1; clone size: many
CDR3 DNA: TGTGCCAGCAATGCAGCGGTTAATTCACCCCTCCACTTT; CDR3 protein: CASNAAVNSPLHF; D gene: NA; J gene: TRBJ1-6; V gene: TRBV6-6; clone size: many
CDR3 DNA: TGCAGTGCTAGGACCGACTGGGGGGGCGCGGGGAACACTGAAGCTTTCTTT; CDR3 protein: CSARTDWGGAGNTEAFF; D gene: NA; J gene: TRBJ1-1; V gene: TRBV20-1; clone size: many
CDR3 DNA: TGTGCCAGCAGCTTAGGGACAACTGAGCAGTTCTTC; CDR3 protein: CASSLGTTEQFF; D gene: NA; J gene: TRBJ2-1; V gene: TRBV7-6; clone size: NA
CDR3 DNA: TGCAGTGCTAGGGACAGGGTGACCAAAAACATTCAGTACTTC; CDR3 protein: CSARDRVTKNIQYF; D gene: TRBD1; J gene: TRBJ2-4; V gene: TRBV20-1; clone size: many
CDR3 DNA: TGTGCCAGCAGTCCCCTGACTAGCGGGACGTCCGGGACCAAAAACATTCAGTACTTC; CDR3 protein: CASSPLTSGTSGTKNIQYF; D gene: TRBD2; J gene: TRBJ2-4; V gene: TRBV28; clone size: many
CDR3 DNA: TGTGCCAGCAGCCGATCTATTTACGAGCAGTACTTC; CDR3 protein: CASSRSIYEQYF; D gene: NA; J gene: TRBJ2-7; V gene: TRBV3-1; clone size: NA
CDR3 DNA: TGCAGTGCTAGAAGCGGGAGTGTATCCTACAATGAGCAGTTCTTC; CDR3 protein: CSARSGSVSYNEQFF; D gene: TRBD2; J gene: TRBJ2-1; V gene: TRBV20-1; clone size: NA
CDR3 DNA: TGTGCCAGCGGCGGTGGGGCCAACGTCCTGACTTTC; CDR3 protein: CASGGGANVLTF; D gene: NA; J gene: TRBJ2-6; V gene: TRBV6-2/TRBV6-3; clone size: NA
CDR3 DNA: TGCAGTGCCCCTACTAGCGGGAGCACAGATACGCAGTATTTT; CDR3 protein: CSAPTSGSTDTQYF; D gene: TRBD2; J gene: TRBJ2-3; V gene: TRBV20-1; clone size: few
CDR3 DNA: TGTGCCAGCAGTTTTGGGGCCTCTGGGGCCAACGTCCTGACTTTC; CDR3 protein: CASSFGASGANVLTF; D gene: NA; J gene: TRBJ2-6; V gene: TRBV12-3/TRBV12-4; clone size: many
CDR3 DNA: TGTGCCACCTACGCAGGGATGGGGGCCAAAAACATTCAGTACTTC; CDR3 protein: CATYAGMGAKNIQYF; D gene: NA; J gene: TRBJ2-4; V gene: TRBV2; clone size: many
CDR3 DNA: TGCAGCTTCGTTGGCGGGGGGGCCGCAGATACGCAGTATTTT; CDR3 protein: CSFVGGGAADTQYF; D gene: TRBD2; J gene: TRBJ2-3; V gene: TRBV20-1; clone size: many
CDR3 DNA: TGTGCCAGCAGTTACGTTCTAGCGGAGATCCAAGAGACCCAGTACTTC; CDR3 protein: CASSYVLAEIQETQYF; D gene: TRBD2; J gene: TRBJ2-5; V gene: TRBV6-2/TRBV6-3; clone size: many